This T cell receptor beta chain was identified in a study of cytomegalovirus exposure and HLA in healthy donors. Primers for the PCR totalled 60 Vbeta and 13 Jbeta. Here immunoSEQ multiplex PCR was the method, and the copy in TCRdb shows in-frame clones only, minus some. The top ten clones hold about 1.1% of a sample with 150,000 to 200,000 clones, around four fifths of them seen once. The CDR3 runs 15 residues. V lost 5 bases and J lost 1; bases outside the gene matches: 5. The germline V gene has CDR1 LNHNV and CDR2 YYDKDF (reference sequence). The genes are TRBV15 and TRBJ1-3; 7 positions agree with TRBD1. This TCR came from a woman in her thirties or forties in good health and CMV-seronegative. Input material: PBMCs. In nucleotides, the CDR3 is TGTGCCACCAGCCGCCCGGACAGGTCTGGAAACACCATATATTTT. Its translation is CATSRPDRSGNTIYF.